The clone carrying this T cell receptor (beta chain) appeared once. Antigen specificity is unknown. The junction and the germline gene differ at one end; a read error may be behind it. Gene names denote mouse genes. The missing CDR3 end, 1 residue past where the read stops, is filled in from the germline J gene. The sample comes from a study of tissue T cells after allogeneic stem cell transplantation. Study observations and caveats: Only a limited share of tissue TCRs appeared in blood or spleen.

This CDR3 is built from 14 residues. Germline V gene data show CDR1 as KGHPV and CDR2 as FQNQEV (reference sequence). Profiling relied on immunoSEQ multiplex PCR, and the TCRdb table lists in-frame clones only, not all of them. The table has approximately 50,000 clones, around 66% seen once. This sequence joins TRBV26 and TRBJ1-5; possible D gene TRBD1, 6 bases. The material sequenced was sorted cells pooled from one or two spleens. The TCR comes from a pool of C57BL/6 mice in good health. CDR3 bases read: TGTGCCGGCAGTCTGTCCAGGGGCAACCAGGCTCCGCTT. Its translation is CAGSLSRGNQAPL. The CDR3 reads in full as CAGSLSRGNQAPLF.